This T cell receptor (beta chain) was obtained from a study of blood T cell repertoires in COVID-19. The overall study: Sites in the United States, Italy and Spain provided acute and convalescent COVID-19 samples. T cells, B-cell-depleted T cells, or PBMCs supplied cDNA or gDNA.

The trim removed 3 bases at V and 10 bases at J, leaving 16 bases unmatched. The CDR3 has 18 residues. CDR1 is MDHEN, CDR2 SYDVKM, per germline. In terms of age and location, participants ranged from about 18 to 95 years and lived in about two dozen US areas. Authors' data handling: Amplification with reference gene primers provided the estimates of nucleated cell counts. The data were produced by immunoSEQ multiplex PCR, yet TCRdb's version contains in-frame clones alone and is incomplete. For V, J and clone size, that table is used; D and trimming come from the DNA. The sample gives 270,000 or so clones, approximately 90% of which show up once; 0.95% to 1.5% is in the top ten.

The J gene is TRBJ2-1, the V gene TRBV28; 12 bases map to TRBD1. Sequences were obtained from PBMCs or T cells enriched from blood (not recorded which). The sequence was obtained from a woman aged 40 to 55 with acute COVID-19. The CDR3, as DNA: TGTGCCAGCAGTTTTCTGGCTTTCCGGGACAGGGGGCTCGACGAGCAGTTCTTC. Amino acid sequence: CASSFLAFRDRGLDEQFF.